What follows are 10 T cell receptor beta chains derived from one specimen sequenced in a study of T-cell memory formation after mild COVID-19. Via MiXCR, TCRdb re-called the 5' RACE reads, giving one row per CDR3 protein. Among hundreds of thousands of distinct CDR3 sequences, about 22% were seen once, and the ten largest hold roughly 9.1%. Sample: PBMCs or a T cell subset sorted from them (not recorded which). The receptors derive from an adult woman who had mild COVID-19 (a few samples of this study predate the infection). Cell type and time point are not known.

This clonotype was picked up a small number of times. The chain uses TRBV24-1 and TRBJ1-2; no firm D call. The germline V and J ends were trimmed by 4 bases and 0 bases, with 8 bases remaining between them. The CDR3 is 14 amino acids. In germline, CDR1 is KGHDR, CDR2 SFDVKD. In nucleotides, the CDR3 is TGTGCCACCAGTGACAAAACGACTAACTATGGCTACACCTTC. Encoded protein: CATSDKTTNYGYTF.

The rearrangement uses TRBV7-2 and TRBJ2-5, with 9 nucleotides matching TRBD2. This CDR3 contains 17 residues. Germline V gene data show CDR1 as SGHTA and CDR2 as FQGNSA. Trimming cost V 2 bases and J 3 bases; bases outside gene matches: 10. The CDR3 sequence: CASSLSFSSGTEETQYF. The CDR3 DNA reads as TGTGCCAGCAGCTTATCCTTCTCTAGCGGGACAGAAGAGACCCAGTACTTC.

This chain joins TRBV24-1 and TRBJ2-3; TRBD1 agrees at 7 bases. The CDR3 consists of 15 residues. Losses at the gene ends were 1 base for V and 5 bases for J; bases not matched to a gene: 5. Germline V gene lookup returns CDR1 KGHDR and CDR2 SFDVKD. In DNA form, the CDR3 reads TGTGCCACCAGTGATTTTCGGACAGGCATAGATACGCAGTATTTT. It codes for CATSDFRTGIDTQYF.

The chain uses TRBV7-8 and TRBJ2-1; no firm D call. This CDR3 comprises 16 residues. CDR1 SGHVS and CDR2 FQNEAQ come from the germline V gene. V was trimmed by 5 bases and J by 4 bases, leaving 18 bases between them. CDR3 protein: CASSHDGRTLYNEQFF. In DNA form, the CDR3 reads TGTGCCAGCAGCCACGACGGGCGGACCTTATACAATGAGCAGTTCTTC.

This clonotype was seen more than once but under ten times. The chain recombines TRBV7-9 with TRBJ2-7; D is undetermined. V was clipped by 7 bases and J by 6 bases, with 22 bases between them. Germline loops: CDR1 SEHNR, CDR2 FQNEAQ (reference sequence). The CDR3 totals 15 residues. CDR3: CASTPFFGYYGEQYF. DNA of the CDR3: TGTGCCAGCACCCCGTTCTTTGGTTATTATGGCGAGCAGTACTTC.

The chain couples TRBV7-8 to TRBJ2-7; maybe TRBD1 (6 bases). V was cut by 5 bases and J by 2 bases, with 13 bases left in between. The CDR3 loop spans 14 amino acids. Germline loops: CDR1 SGHVS, CDR2 FQNEAQ. The CDR3 sequence is CASSPQGIPYEQYF. The CDR3 DNA is TGTGCCAGCAGCCCGCAGGGGATTCCCTACGAGCAGTACTTC. Using reference TRBV7-8 and TRBJ2-7 for the parts outside the CDR3, the full variable domain is GAGVSQSPRYKVAKRGQDVALRCDPISGHVSLFWYQQALGQGPEFLTYFQNEAQLDKSGLPSDRFFAERPEGSVSTLKIQRTQQEDSAVYLCASSPQGIPYEQYFGPGTRLTVT.

The genes are TRBV7-3 and TRBJ2-1, with TRBD2 matching over 9 bases. V lost 5 bases, J lost 8 bases, and 10 bases stayed unmatched. The V gene's germline CDR1 is SGHTA and CDR2 FQGTGA. The CDR3 is 15 amino acids. The CDR3 nucleotides read TGTGCCAGCAGCCGCGCGGGGGGGCCGGTTGATGAGCAGTTCTTC. Amino acids: CASSRAGGPVDEQFF. The variable domain in full, with the rest retrieved from reference TRBV7-3 and TRBJ2-1, is GAGVSQTPSNKVTEKGKYVELRCDPISGHTALYWYRQSLGQGPEFLIYFQGTGAADDSGLPNDRFFAVRPEGSVSTLKIQRTERGDSAVYLCASSRAGGPVDEQFFGPGTRLTVL.

This clonotype has only a few counts. This chain uses TRBV7-3 with TRBJ2-1; 7 bases fit TRBD2. J gave up 4 bases and V 1 base, and 10 bases lay outside the gene matches. The length of the CDR3 is 17 residues. Germline V gene sequence: CDR1 SGHTA, CDR2 FQGTGA. As DNA, the CDR3 is TGTGCCAGCAGCTTAAATCCGGCTAGCGGAGTTTACAATGAGCAGTTCTTC. This sequence encodes CASSLNPASGVYNEQFF.

This chain joins TRBV12-3 or TRBV12-4 and TRBJ1-3; D not resolved. The CDR3 runs 15 residues. Trimming removed 2 bases at V and 4 bases at J, with 12 bases between. In DNA form, the CDR3 reads TGTGCCAGCAGTTTAACCGACATCGGCGGAAACACCATATATTTT. Its protein product is CASSLTDIGGNTIYF.

V is TRBV6-4 and J is TRBJ2-3; TRBD2 might be the D (6 bases). The germline gives CDR1 MRHNA, CDR2 SNTAGT. The CDR3 runs to 18 residues. The germline V and J ends were trimmed by 2 bases and 2 bases, with 20 bases remaining between them. CDR3 sequence (DNA): TGTGCCAGCAGTGACCGTGGGGGGTCCCAGTTAAACACAGATACGCAGTATTTT. Amino acids: CASSDRGGSQLNTDTQYF.